The 23 T cell receptor beta chains below come from one sample, sequenced in a study of blood T cell repertoires in COVID-19. Only in-frame clones appear in the TCRdb table, and some are missing; sequencing was by immunoSEQ multiplex PCR. Counted here are 380,000 or so clones, roughly 90% occurring once; the ten biggest clones make up approximately 1%. The material sequenced was PBMCs or T cells enriched from blood (not recorded which). The source of these receptors is a woman in her twenties or thirties with acute COVID-19.

The rearrangement joins TRBV5-1 to TRBJ2-7, with a possible D match to TRBD1 (5 bases). Germline CDR1 SGHRS, CDR2 YFSETQ. V shed 4 bases and J shed 6 bases, with 20 bases lying between them. CDR3 length equals 15 residues. As DNA, the CDR3 is TGCGCCAGCAGCATCGGGCTCCAGGGAAACGGCGAGCAGTACTTC. Translated, it gives CASSIGLQGNGEQYF. Drawing the rest from reference TRBV5-1 and TRBJ2-7, the complete variable domain is KAGVTQTPRYLIKTRGQQVTLSCSPISGHRSVSWYQQTPGQGLQFLFEYFSETQRNKGNFPGRFSGRQFSNSRSEMNVSTLELGDSALYLCASSIGLQGNGEQYFGPGTRLTVT.

V usage is TRBV3-1 (or the pseudogene TRBV3-2) and J usage is TRBJ2-5, with 8 bases lining up with TRBD1. With V trimmed by 1 base and J by 5 bases, 12 bases remained unmatched. Germline V lookup: CDR1 LGHDT, CDR2 YNNKEL (reference sequence). The CDR3 runs to 17 residues. CDR3 coding DNA: TGTGCCAGCAGCCAAGTCGGGACAGGACCTGAGGAGGAGACCCAGTACTTC. It codes for CASSQVGTGPEEETQYF.

The V gene is TRBV7-9, the J gene TRBJ2-7; D is perhaps TRBD2 (7 bases). Germline V gives CDR1 SEHNR, CDR2 FQNEAQ (reference sequence). The germline V and J ends were trimmed by 4 bases and 6 bases, with 16 bases remaining between them. The CDR3 totals 14 residues. The CDR3 reads CASSSTLGGREQYF. The CDR3 DNA is TGTGCCAGCAGCTCGACCTTGGGGGGGCGCGAGCAGTACTTC.

The rearrangement links TRBV24-1 to TRBJ1-5; D perhaps matches TRBD1 (6 bases). The V and J ends lost 7 bases and 2 bases respectively, with 11 bases between them. The CDR3 consists of 14 residues. Germline CDR1 is KGHDR and CDR2 is SFDVKD. CDR3 nucleotides: TGTGCCACCAGCACAGGGCTGGGCAATCAGCCCCAGCATTTT. Protein product: CATSTGLGNQPQHF.

A remark on this clone: The sample holds other DNA sequences that translate to the same CDR3. The chain combines TRBV7-2 with TRBJ2-2; D is perhaps TRBD1 (5 bases). The CDR3 sequence is 14 residues long. Trimming cost V 5 bases and J 5 bases, with 12 bases left between them. Per the germline V gene, CDR1 is SGHTA and CDR2 is FQGNSA. This CDR3 reads CASSLVRVTGELFF. CDR3 sequence (DNA): TGTGCCAGCAGCCTAGTCAGGGTAACCGGGGAGCTGTTTTTT.

The rearrangement uses TRBV7-3 and TRBJ1-1; D is unclear. CDR3 length equals 15 residues. Germline lookup yields CDR1 SGHTA and CDR2 FQGTGA. V lost 5 bases and J 2 bases, leaving 15 bases between the germline ends. CDR3 bases: TGTGCCAGCAGCCGTCTAGGAGGATCCAACACTGAAGCTTTCTTT. Amino acid sequence: CASSRLGGSNTEAFF.

This chain links TRBV6-4 with TRBJ2-3; D unresolved. Germline assignment: CDR1 MRHNA and CDR2 SNTAGT. CDR3 size: 13 residues. V shed 10 bases and J shed 3 bases, with 14 bases lying between them. CDR3 sequence (DNA): TGTGCCACCCGAAGGCGGCAGACAGATACGCAGTATTTT. The encoded protein is CATRRRQTDTQYF.

This chain connects TRBV9 to TRBJ2-3; a possible D gene is TRBD1 (6 bases). Germline values: CDR1 SGDLS, CDR2 YYNGEE. Deletions cut 0 bases from V and 5 bases from J, with 13 bases between. This CDR3 region has 15 residues. CDR3 region: CASSVAGRGIDTQYF. In DNA, the CDR3 is TGTGCCAGCAGCGTAGCGGGCAGGGGTATAGATACGCAGTATTTT.

This clone came up a few times. The gene calls are TRBV14 and TRBJ1-1; D unresolved. Germline V gene sequence: CDR1 SGHDN, CDR2 FVKESK. The CDR3 spans 13 residues. The V end was cut by 4 bases, the J end by 1 base, with 7 bases between. The CDR3 DNA reads TGTGCCAGCAGCCTCGGTCAGAACACTGAAGCTTTCTTT. This codes for CASSLGQNTEAFF.

There are a few counts of this clone. V is TRBV5-1 and J is TRBJ1-3; 7 bases are shared with TRBD1. Trimming at V came to 1 base and at J to 5 bases, leaving 3 bases not matched to a gene. Germline-derived CDR1 and CDR2 are SGHRS and YFSETQ. The CDR3 contains 14 residues. The CDR3 DNA reads as TGCGCCAGCAGCTTGCCAGGGGGAAGAAACACCATATATTTT. It specifies CASSLPGGRNTIYF.

This clone was observed a single time. The V call is TRBV11-2, the J call TRBJ2-7, with TRBD2 identical over 7 bases. The CDR3 covers 15 residues. Germline CDR1 and CDR2: SGHAT and FQNNGV. The V segment lost 4 bases and the J segment 2 bases; nucleotides outside the gene matches: 8. The CDR3 reads CASSSPSGVAYEQYF. As DNA, the CDR3 is TGTGCCAGCAGCTCACCCAGCGGGGTGGCCTACGAGCAGTACTTC.

This clone was observed a handful of times. Other DNA variants within this sample encode the same CDR3. The chain carries TRBV27 and TRBJ1-3, with D maybe TRBD1 (5 bases). Germline loops: CDR1 MNHEY, CDR2 SMNVEV (reference sequence). Deletions cut 3 bases from V and 2 bases from J, with 8 bases between. The length of the CDR3 is 14 residues. In nucleotides, the CDR3 is TGTGCCAGCAGTTTGTTAGGGGCTGGAAACACCATATATTTT. The encoded protein is CASSLLGAGNTIYF.

The chain joins TRBV19 to TRBJ2-7; 7 bases match TRBD1. The CDR3 has 13 amino acids. Looked up from germline, CDR1 is LNHDA and CDR2 is SQIVND (reference sequence). With 5 bases clipped from V and 5 bases from J, the junction kept 6 bases outside the gene matches. The CDR3 is CASSAGGNHEQYF. CDR3 sequence (DNA): TGTGCCAGTAGTGCAGGGGGTAACCACGAGCAGTACTTC.

The gene calls are TRBV4-1 and TRBJ1-4, with 7 bases lining up with TRBD1. Per the germline V gene, CDR1 is MGHRA and CDR2 is YSYEKL. Trimming at V came to 5 bases and at J to 8 bases, leaving 14 bases not matched to a gene. The CDR3 runs to 16 residues. CDR3 protein: CASSYIGQARDEKLFF. CDR3 DNA: TGCGCCAGCAGCTATATCGGACAGGCCAGGGACGAAAAACTGTTTTTT.

The CDR3 loop is CASSESGREGSPLHF. CDR3 bases: TGCGCCAGCAGTGAGTCGGGCAGGGAAGGTTCACCCCTCCACTTT. This sequence joins TRBV10-2 and TRBJ1-6; D is perhaps TRBD1 (5 bases). CDR1 and CDR2 from the germline V gene are WSHSY and SAAADI. The V and J ends lost 0 bases and 9 bases respectively, with 12 bases between them. The CDR3 runs 15 residues.

The chain employs TRBV7-2 and TRBJ2-7; TRBD2 is a possible D gene (6 bases). This CDR3 has 14 amino acids. Trimming cost V 7 bases and J 3 bases, with 16 bases left between them. Germline loops: CDR1 SGHTA, CDR2 FQGNSA. CDR3 sequence (DNA): TGTGCCAGCAACCTTGGAGGGGTCCACTACGAGCAGTACTTC. It encodes CASNLGGVHYEQYF.

CDR3 in DNA: TGTGCCAGCAGCTTAGAGGCGGTGACTAGCGGCCTCTTCTACAATGAGCAGTTCTTC. It specifies CASSLEAVTSGLFYNEQFF. The V call is TRBV7-9, the J call TRBJ2-1, with 9 bases aligning to TRBD2. V gave up 1 base and J gave up 3 bases; unmatched junction bases: 13. Germline V CDR1 and CDR2: SEHNR, FQNEAQ (reference sequence). The CDR3 is 19 residues long.

This clone was observed a few times. CDR3 DNA: TGTGCCAGCAGTTTATGGGGGGCGGGGGACACTGAAGCTTTCTTT. It yields the protein CASSLWGAGDTEAFF. The V gene is TRBV27, the J gene TRBJ1-1; D may be TRBD1 (6 bases). Trimming took 1 base from V and 3 from J, leaving 12 bases between them. CDR3 length: 15 residues. Germline loops: CDR1 MNHEY, CDR2 SMNVEV (reference sequence).

The chain joins TRBV28 to TRBJ1-2, with 8 bases aligning to TRBD1. The CDR3 length is 13 residues. Germline lookup yields CDR1 MDHEN and CDR2 SYDVKM. V dropped 5 bases and J dropped 4; count of bases not matched to a gene: 3. As DNA, the CDR3 is TGTGCCAGCAGTCCAGGGGGCAGCTATGGCTACACCTTC. This encodes CASSPGGSYGYTF.

The chain links TRBV7-2 to TRBJ2-1; 7 positions match TRBD2. The CDR3 is 14 residues long. Germline lookup yields CDR1 SGHTA and CDR2 FQGNSA. V was clipped by 5 bases and J by 3 bases; unmatched bases: 4. CDR3 sequence (DNA): TGTGCCAGCAGCCCAAGCGGGGTCTACAATGAGCAGTTCTTC. Translating gives CASSPSGVYNEQFF.

The chain couples TRBV6-6 to TRBJ1-6; no firm D call. There are 14 residues in the CDR3. V was clipped by 0 bases and J by 10 bases, with 10 bases between them. Germline CDR1 MNHNY, CDR2 SVGAGI (reference sequence). In nucleotides, the CDR3 is TGTGCCAGCAGTTACTCGGGTTCGGAGTCACCCCTCCACTTT. Translating it yields CASSYSGSESPLHF.

This clone was detected a few times. The chain employs TRBV3-1 (or the pseudogene TRBV3-2) and TRBJ1-2, with 10 bases matching TRBD1. CDR1 LGHDT and CDR2 YNNKEL come from the germline V gene (reference sequence). The CDR3 runs 16 residues. Germline trimming cut 1 base from V and 5 bases from J; bases unmatched to any gene: 7. CDR3 in amino acids: CASSQGQGALGYGYTF. CDR3 sequence (DNA): TGTGCCAGCAGCCAAGGACAGGGGGCCTTGGGATATGGCTACACCTTC.

This sequence joins TRBV24-1 and TRBJ2-3, with 11 positions matching TRBD2. The V gene end was trimmed by 5 bases and the J gene end by 6 bases; junction bases not matched to a gene: 6. There are 15 residues in the CDR3. Germline values: CDR1 KGHDR, CDR2 SFDVKD. The CDR3 region has the DNA TGTGCCACCAGTGGAACTAGCGGGGGTAGTGATACGCAGTATTTT. This translates into CATSGTSGGSDTQYF.